This T cell receptor beta chain was documented in a study of response to subunit inactivated influenza vaccine. Trimming shortened V by 0 bases and J by 3 bases, and 11 bases separated the two germline ends. Germline lookup yields CDR1 ENHRY and CDR2 SYGVKD. This CDR3 spans 15 amino acids. This clonotype showed up just a few times. TCRdb ran MiXCR on the RT-PCR reads and lists one entry per CDR3 protein. The sample comprises some 550,000 distinct CDR3 sequences, approximately 22% of which are singletons, and 2.5% to 3% rests with the top ten. These sequences were also reported in another study, on T cells expressing NK-cell markers. Per that study: Libraries used 5'RACE template switching adding universal primer site and UMIs.

Sample: CD4+ T cells sorted from PBMCs, taken roughly 12 days after vaccination. The sequence was collected from a man aged 50-60 years who received an inactivated influenza vaccine. The chain links TRBV10-3 to TRBJ1-1, with D hard to call. CDR3: CAISESRSKDTEAFF. The DNA for the CDR3 is TGTGCCATCAGTGAGTCCCGATCTAAGGACACTGAAGCTTTCTTT.